Listed below are T cell receptor beta chains from one sample, sequenced in a study of T cell responses to AZD1222 COVID-19 vaccine. The table came from immunoSEQ multiplex PCR; TCRdb's copy has only in-frame clones and leaves some out. The sample includes roughly 150,000 clones, 80% to 90% of them seen just once. This material consisted of peripheral blood, taken after recovery from COVID-19. These receptors were collected from an adult who had recovered from COVID-19. Each CDR3 is given with its conserved first and last residue. The D gene is left open where the match is weak. The size of a clone is reported for some rows only, either as once, few or many, or as a class for expanded clones.

D: NA
J: TRBJ2-5
length: 16
V: TRBV5-1
size: NA
DNA: TGCGCCAGCAGCAAAGAAAGCCCCCGGGTTGTGGAGACCCAGTACTTC
CDR3: CASSKESPRVVETQYF

D: NA
J: TRBJ1-2
length: 15
V: TRBV11-2
size: NA
DNA: TGTGCCAGCAGCGATCGGCCTACCGGGAGCTATGGCTACACCTTC
CDR3: CASSDRPTGSYGYTF

D: TRBD2
J: TRBJ2-5
length: 14
V: TRBV11-2
size: NA
DNA: TGTGCCAGCAGCTTAGGTAGCGGGGCAGAGACCCAGTACTTC
CDR3: CASSLGSGAETQYF

D: TRBD1
J: TRBJ2-2
length: 16
V: TRBV12-5
size: NA
DNA: TGTGCTAGTGGCCCAAAGGACAGGGGGAACACCGGGGAGCTGTTTTTT
CDR3: CASGPKDRGNTGELFF

D: NA
J: TRBJ2-1
length: 15
V: TRBV7-9
size: NA
DNA: TGTGCCAGCAGCTTAGAAGGGGGCTCCTACAATGAGCAGTTCTTC
CDR3: CASSLEGGSYNEQFF

D: TRBD1
J: TRBJ1-2
length: 13
V: TRBV7-2
size: NA
DNA: TGTGCCAGCAGCTCAGGGGGCGGCTATGGCTACACCTTC
CDR3: CASSSGGGYGYTF

D: NA
J: TRBJ1-1
length: 13
V: TRBV11-1
size: NA
DNA: TGTGCCAGCAGCCTAGATCGGAACACTGAAGCTTTCTTT
CDR3: CASSLDRNTEAFF

D: TRBD1
J: TRBJ1-2
length: 16
V: TRBV9
size: NA
DNA: TGTGCCAGCAGCGAGGGACAGGGGATGGCTAACTATGGCTACACCTTC
CDR3: CASSEGQGMANYGYTF

D: NA
J: TRBJ2-7
length: 11
V: TRBV2
size: NA
DNA: TGTGCCAGCAGGTCTAAGAACGAGCAGTACTTC
CDR3: CASRSKNEQYF

D: TRBD1
J: TRBJ2-3
length: 15
V: TRBV27
size: NA
DNA: TGTGCCAGCAGTTTGGGCAGGGGGACATCCGATACGCAGTATTTT
CDR3: CASSLGRGTSDTQYF

D: NA
J: TRBJ1-1
length: 15
V: TRBV5-1
size: NA
DNA: TGCGCCAGCAGCTTGGCTGCCAGGGTGGACACTGAAGCTTTCTTT
CDR3: CASSLAARVDTEAFF

D: NA
J: TRBJ1-1
length: 14
V: TRBV4-2
size: NA
DNA: TGTGCCAGCAGCCAACGACAGTTCAACACTGAAGCTTTCTTT
CDR3: CASSQRQFNTEAFF

D: NA
J: TRBJ1-3
length: 14
V: TRBV11-1
size: NA
DNA: TGTGCCAGCAGCTTTCAAGGGTCTGGAAACACCATATATTTT
CDR3: CASSFQGSGNTIYF

D: TRBD1
J: TRBJ1-3
length: 14
V: TRBV5-4
size: NA
DNA: TGTGCCAGCAGCCCGACAGGGGGCGGAAACACCATATATTTT
CDR3: CASSPTGGGNTIYF

D: NA
J: TRBJ1-1
length: 15
V: TRBV7-8
size: NA
DNA: TGTGCCAGCAGCTTAGACGGGGGACCCAGGACTGAAGCTTTCTTT
CDR3: CASSLDGGPRTEAFF

D: NA
J: TRBJ1-5
length: 16
V: TRBV7-8
size: once
DNA: TGTGCCAGCAGCTTAGAAGGGGCAGGGTGGGATCAGCCCCAGCATTTT
CDR3: CASSLEGAGWDQPQHF

D: TRBD2
J: TRBJ2-1
length: 15
V: TRBV19
size: NA
DNA: TGTGCCAGTAGTGGGGCTAGCGGGAGGGTCAATGAGCAGTTCTTC
CDR3: CASSGASGRVNEQFF

D: TRBD2
J: TRBJ2-5
length: 17
V: TRBV5-1
size: NA
DNA: TGCGCCAGCAGCCTGACCCTAGCGGGAGGGCCGGTAGAGACCCAGTACTTC
CDR3: CASSLTLAGGPVETQYF

D: TRBD1
J: TRBJ1-2
length: 15
V: TRBV27
size: NA
DNA: TGTGCCAGCCGCTTCATGGGACAGGGTAACTATGGCTACACCTTC
CDR3: CASRFMGQGNYGYTF

D: NA
J: TRBJ1-6
length: 14
V: TRBV6-2/TRBV6-3
size: NA
DNA: TGTGCCAGCAGTACAGGGACGGGTAATTCACCCCTCCACTTT
CDR3: CASSTGTGNSPLHF

D: TRBD1
J: TRBJ2-7
length: 15
V: TRBV18
size: NA
DNA: TGTGCCAGCTCAATAGGGACAGGTCTTTCCTACGAGCAGTACTTC
CDR3: CASSIGTGLSYEQYF

D: TRBD2
J: TRBJ2-7
length: 15
V: TRBV7-6
size: NA
DNA: TGTGCCAGCAGCTTGACTAGCGGGAGGGGCTACGAGCAGTACTTC
CDR3: CASSLTSGRGYEQYF

D: TRBD1
J: TRBJ1-1
length: 14
V: TRBV14
size: NA
DNA: TGTGCCAGCAGCCAACCCGGGACAGGGGGAAGAGCTTTCTTT
CDR3: CASSQPGTGGRAFF

D: NA
J: TRBJ1-2
length: 13
V: TRBV6-4
size: NA
DNA: TGTGCCAGCAGTGACTCAGGGAACTATGGCTACACCTTC
CDR3: CASSDSGNYGYTF

D: TRBD2
J: TRBJ2-1
length: 19
V: TRBV7-2
size: once
DNA: TGTGCCAGCAGCCCGAAGGTCGGGCGGGAGGGCGGTCCGTACAATGAGCAGTTCTTC
CDR3: CASSPKVGREGGPYNEQFF

D: NA
J: TRBJ2-7
length: 13
V: TRBV7-9
size: NA
DNA: TGTGCCAGCAGCTTAGGGACTAACTACGAGCAGTACTTC
CDR3: CASSLGTNYEQYF

D: NA
J: TRBJ2-3
length: 15
V: TRBV6-1
size: NA
DNA: TGTGCCAGCAGTGAAGACTCTGGCAGCACAGATACGCAGTATTTT
CDR3: CASSEDSGSTDTQYF

D: TRBD2
J: TRBJ2-1
length: 15
V: TRBV11-3
size: NA
DNA: TGTGCCAGCAGCTTAGTAGCGGGCGGCTACAATGAGCAGTTCTTC
CDR3: CASSLVAGGYNEQFF

D: NA
J: TRBJ2-1
length: 12
V: TRBV3-1/TRBV3-2
size: once
DNA: TGTGCCAGCAGCCAAAACCGAGCTGAGCAGTTCTTC
CDR3: CASSQNRAEQFF

D: NA
J: TRBJ1-1
length: 14
V: TRBV28
size: once
DNA: TGTGCCAGCAGTTCTCGGGGCACGAACACTGAAGCTTTCTTT
CDR3: CASSSRGTNTEAFF

D: TRBD2
J: TRBJ2-5
length: 14
V: TRBV3-1/TRBV3-2
size: NA
DNA: TGTGCCAGCAGCAAATCGGGGGGAGATGAGACCCAGTACTTC
CDR3: CASSKSGGDETQYF

D: NA
J: TRBJ1-5
length: 17
V: TRBV19
size: NA
DNA: TGTGCCAGTAGTCCGGGACTTAAGTTAGGGAGCAATCAGCCCCAGCATTTT
CDR3: CASSPGLKLGSNQPQHF

D: NA
J: TRBJ2-7
length: 14
V: TRBV9
size: NA
DNA: TGTGCCAGCAGCCCCACGGGACTCTCCTACGAGCAGTACTTC
CDR3: CASSPTGLSYEQYF

D: NA
J: TRBJ1-1
length: 13
V: TRBV7-3
size: NA
DNA: TGTGCCAGCAGCTTAGATTCGAACACTGAAGCTTTCTTT
CDR3: CASSLDSNTEAFF

D: NA
J: TRBJ1-5
length: 13
V: TRBV7-2
size: few
DNA: TGTGCCAGCAGACCCGGCTTCAATCAGCCCCAGCATTTT
CDR3: CASRPGFNQPQHF

D: NA
J: TRBJ1-4
length: 18
V: TRBV7-2
size: NA
DNA: TGTGCCAGCAGCCCCCTTAGGTTACCGCCCGCAACTAATGAAAAACTGTTTTTT
CDR3: CASSPLRLPPATNEKLFF

D: NA
J: TRBJ1-1
length: 13
V: TRBV19
size: NA
DNA: TGTGCCAGTAGTAGGCGACGGGACACTGAAGCTTTCTTT
CDR3: CASSRRRDTEAFF

D: NA
J: TRBJ1-5
length: 15
V: TRBV7-6
size: NA
DNA: TGTGCCAGCAGCTTTGACGACACGCTCAATCAGCCCCAGCATTTT
CDR3: CASSFDDTLNQPQHF

D: TRBD2
J: TRBJ2-5
length: 16
V: TRBV5-6
size: NA
DNA: TGTGCCAGCACCCCCAGGCCGGGAGGGCCCGCTCAGACCCAGTACTTC
CDR3: CASTPRPGGPAQTQYF

D: NA
J: TRBJ2-7
length: 12
V: TRBV12-3/TRBV12-4
size: NA
DNA: TGTGCCAGCAGTTTAAGGGACGGAGAGCAGTACTTC
CDR3: CASSLRDGEQYF

D: NA
J: TRBJ2-3
length: 14
V: TRBV7-2
size: few
DNA: TGTGCCAGCAGCCTCTACAGGTCCACAGATACGCAGTATTTT
CDR3: CASSLYRSTDTQYF

D: TRBD1
J: TRBJ2-7
length: 13
V: TRBV12-3/TRBV12-4
size: NA
DNA: TGTGCCAGCAGCAAAGGACAGGGGACCGAGCAGTACTTC
CDR3: CASSKGQGTEQYF

D: TRBD2
J: TRBJ2-7
length: 15
V: TRBV7-6
size: NA
DNA: TGTGCCAGCAGCTTCGGGACTAGCGGTGGTGACGAGCAGTACTTC
CDR3: CASSFGTSGGDEQYF

D: NA
J: TRBJ1-4
length: 15
V: TRBV4-3
size: many
DNA: TGCGCCAGCAGCCAAGAGAGGCAGAAGAATGAAAAACTGTTTTTT
CDR3: CASSQERQKNEKLFF

D: TRBD2
J: TRBJ2-7
length: 15
V: TRBV7-9
size: NA
DNA: TGTGCCAGCAGCCCCCATGGCGGGACTAATTACGAGCAGTACTTC
CDR3: CASSPHGGTNYEQYF

D: TRBD1
J: TRBJ2-3
length: 15
V: TRBV5-1
size: NA
DNA: TGCGCCAGCAGCTCCGGACAGGGCGGCACAGATACGCAGTATTTT
CDR3: CASSSGQGGTDTQYF

D: TRBD1
J: TRBJ2-1
length: 15
V: TRBV7-9
size: NA
DNA: TGTGCCAGCAGCTTACCCAGGACAGGAGGAAATGAGCAGTTCTTC
CDR3: CASSLPRTGGNEQFF

D: TRBD2
J: TRBJ2-1
length: 13
V: TRBV3-1/TRBV3-2
size: NA
DNA: TGTGCCACCTCTAGCGGGGGGGGCAATGAGCAGTTCTTC
CDR3: CATSSGGGNEQFF

D: NA
J: TRBJ1-1
length: 15
V: TRBV5-4
size: once
DNA: TGTGCCAGCAGCAGAACCGGGACACAGAACACTGAAGCTTTCTTT
CDR3: CASSRTGTQNTEAFF

D: NA
J: TRBJ1-1
length: 11
V: TRBV20-1
size: NA
DNA: TGCAGTGCTAGCGTCGACACTGAAGCTTTCTTT
CDR3: CSASVDTEAFF